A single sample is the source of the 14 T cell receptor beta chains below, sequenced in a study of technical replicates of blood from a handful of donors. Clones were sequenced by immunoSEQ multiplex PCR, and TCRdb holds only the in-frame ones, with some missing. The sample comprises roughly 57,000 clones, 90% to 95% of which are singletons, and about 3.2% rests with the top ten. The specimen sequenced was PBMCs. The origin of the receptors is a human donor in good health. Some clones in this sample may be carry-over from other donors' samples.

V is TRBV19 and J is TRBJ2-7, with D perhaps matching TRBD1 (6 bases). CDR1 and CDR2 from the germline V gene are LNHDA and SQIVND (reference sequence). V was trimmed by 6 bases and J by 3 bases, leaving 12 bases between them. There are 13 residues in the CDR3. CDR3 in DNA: TGTGCCAGTAGCCTCGGGACACACTACGAGCAGTACTTC. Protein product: CASSLGTHYEQYF. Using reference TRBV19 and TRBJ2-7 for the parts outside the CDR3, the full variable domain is DGGITQSPKYLFRKEGQNVTLSCEQNLNHDAMYWYRQDPGQGLRLIYYSQIVNDFQKGDIAEGYSVSREKKESFPLTVTSAQKNPTAFYLCASSLGTHYEQYFGPGTRLTVT.

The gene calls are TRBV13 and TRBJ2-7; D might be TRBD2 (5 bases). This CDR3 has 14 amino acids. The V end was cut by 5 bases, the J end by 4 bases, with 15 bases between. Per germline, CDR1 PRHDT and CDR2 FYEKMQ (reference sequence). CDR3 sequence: CASSPGGLGYEQYF. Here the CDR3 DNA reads TGTGCCAGCAGCCCAGGCGGGCTGGGTTACGAGCAGTACTTC.

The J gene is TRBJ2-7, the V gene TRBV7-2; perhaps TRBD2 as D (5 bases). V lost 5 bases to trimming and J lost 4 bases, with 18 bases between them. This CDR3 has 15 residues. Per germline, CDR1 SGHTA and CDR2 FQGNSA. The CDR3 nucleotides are TGTGCCAGCAGCCCTAGCTATTTGGAGTCGTACGAGCAGTACTTC. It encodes CASSPSYLESYEQYF.

The CDR3 bases are TGTGCCAGCTCACCCCGCCTCGAGTTTCCCCTCCACTTT. Protein product: CASSPRLEFPLHF. The chain employs TRBV18 and TRBJ1-6; unclear D gene. Germline V gene lookup returns CDR1 KGHSH and CDR2 LQKENI. CDR3 length: 13 amino acids. Trimming removed 3 bases at V and 13 bases at J, with 13 bases between.

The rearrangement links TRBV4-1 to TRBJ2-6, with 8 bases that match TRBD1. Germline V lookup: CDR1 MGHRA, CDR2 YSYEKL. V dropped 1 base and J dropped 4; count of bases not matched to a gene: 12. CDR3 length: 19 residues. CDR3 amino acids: CASSQGPRGLISGANVLTF. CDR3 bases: TGCGCCAGCAGCCAAGGCCCCAGGGGGCTTATCTCGGGGGCCAACGTCCTGACTTTC.

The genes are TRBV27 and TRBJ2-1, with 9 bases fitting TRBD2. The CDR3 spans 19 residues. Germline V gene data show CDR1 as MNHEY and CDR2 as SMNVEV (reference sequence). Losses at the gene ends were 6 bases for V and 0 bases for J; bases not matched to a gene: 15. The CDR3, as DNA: TGTGCCAGCAGCGGGGGGGCGGGAGGGTCCCTGAGCTCCTACAATGAGCAGTTCTTC. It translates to CASSGGAGGSLSSYNEQFF.

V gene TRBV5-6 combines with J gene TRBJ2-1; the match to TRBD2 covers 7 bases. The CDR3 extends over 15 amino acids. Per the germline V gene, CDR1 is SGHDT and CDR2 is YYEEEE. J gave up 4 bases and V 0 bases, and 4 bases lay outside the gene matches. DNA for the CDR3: TGTGCCAGCAGCTTGGTTGCGGGAGCTTACAATGAGCAGTTCTTC. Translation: CASSLVAGAYNEQFF. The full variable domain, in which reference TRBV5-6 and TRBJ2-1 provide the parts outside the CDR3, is DAGVTQSPTHLIKTRGQQVTLRCSPKSGHDTVSWYQQALGQGPQFIFQYYEEEERQRGNFPDRFSGHQFPNYSSELNVNALLLGDSALYLCASSLVAGAYNEQFFGPGTRLTVL.

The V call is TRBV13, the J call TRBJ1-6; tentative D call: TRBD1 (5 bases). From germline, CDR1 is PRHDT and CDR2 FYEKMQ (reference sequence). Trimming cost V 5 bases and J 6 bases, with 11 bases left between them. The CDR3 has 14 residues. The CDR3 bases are TGTGCCAGCAGCCTTGACAGAGCTAATTCACCCCTCCACTTT. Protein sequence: CASSLDRANSPLHF.

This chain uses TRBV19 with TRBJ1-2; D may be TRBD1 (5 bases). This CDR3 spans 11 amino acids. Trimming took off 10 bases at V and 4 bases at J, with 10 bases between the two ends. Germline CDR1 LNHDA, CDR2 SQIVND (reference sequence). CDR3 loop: CATTTAYGYTF. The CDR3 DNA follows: TGTGCCACCACGACAGCCTATGGCTACACCTTC.

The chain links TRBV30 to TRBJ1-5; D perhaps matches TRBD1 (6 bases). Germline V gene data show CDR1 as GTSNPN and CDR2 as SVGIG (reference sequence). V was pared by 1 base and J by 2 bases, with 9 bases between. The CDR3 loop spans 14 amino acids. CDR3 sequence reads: CAWSGWTGNQPQHF. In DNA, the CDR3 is TGTGCCTGGAGTGGTTGGACAGGCAATCAGCCCCAGCATTTT.

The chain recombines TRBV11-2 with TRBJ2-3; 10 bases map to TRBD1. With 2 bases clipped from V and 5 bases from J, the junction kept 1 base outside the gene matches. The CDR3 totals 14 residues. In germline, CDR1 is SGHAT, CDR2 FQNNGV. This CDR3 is CASSLRDRGDTQYF. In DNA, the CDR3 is TGTGCCAGCAGCTTACGGGACAGGGGAGATACGCAGTATTTT.

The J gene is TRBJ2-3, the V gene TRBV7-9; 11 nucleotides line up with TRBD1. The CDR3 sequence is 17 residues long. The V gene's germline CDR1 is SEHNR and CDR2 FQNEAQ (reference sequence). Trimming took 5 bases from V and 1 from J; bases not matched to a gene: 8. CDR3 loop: CASSRGQGAFGTDTQYF. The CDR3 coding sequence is TGTGCCAGCAGCAGAGGACAGGGGGCGTTCGGCACAGATACGCAGTATTTT.

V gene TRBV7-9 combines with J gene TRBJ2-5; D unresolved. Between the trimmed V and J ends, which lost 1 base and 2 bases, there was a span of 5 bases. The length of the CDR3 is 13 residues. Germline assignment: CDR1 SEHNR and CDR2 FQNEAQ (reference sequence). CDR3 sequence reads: CASSLGQQETQYF. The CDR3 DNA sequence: TGTGCCAGCAGCTTAGGTCAGCAAGAGACCCAGTACTTC.

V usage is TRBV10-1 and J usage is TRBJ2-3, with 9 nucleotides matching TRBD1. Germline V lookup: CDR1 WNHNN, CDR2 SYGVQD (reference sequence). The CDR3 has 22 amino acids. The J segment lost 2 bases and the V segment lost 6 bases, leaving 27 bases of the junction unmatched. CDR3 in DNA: TGCGCCAGCAGCCACACTCCCGAGGGGGGACAGGGCGGACGGGGACACACAGATACGCAGTATTTT. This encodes CASSHTPEGGQGGRGHTDTQYF.